The 18 T cell receptor beta chains presented below share a single source sample, sequenced in a study of CD8 T cells in ankylosing spondylitis. Their target antigens are unknown. Overall study results and limits: Eight or nine highly homologous variants formed a TCR beta motif that appeared characteristic of ankylosing spondylitis blood.

TCRdb re-called the 5' RACE reads with MiXCR, one entry per CDR3 protein. Of fewer than 450,000 distinct CDR3 sequences listed, roughly 15% are singletons. The sequenced sample consisted of blood, either unsorted or a sorted T cell fraction (not recorded which). The receptors originated from a male donor with ankylosing spondylitis.

The chain uses TRBV15 and TRBJ2-1, with a weak D call TRBD1 (6 bases). The V end lost 2 bases, the J end lost 3 bases, and 20 bases lay between the germline ends. Germline CDR1 LNHNV, CDR2 YYDKDF (reference sequence). CDR3 length: 18 residues. The CDR3: CATSRSFGGRGLYNEQFF. The CDR3 coding sequence is TGTGCCACCAGCAGATCCTTTGGGGGCAGGGGCCTCTACAATGAGCAGTTCTTC.

This clonotype was picked up many times. V and J are TRBV12-3 or TRBV12-4 and TRBJ1-2, with 7 bases fitting TRBD1. Trimming cost V 5 bases and J 7 bases; bases outside gene matches: 7. The CDR3 length is 13 residues. This CDR3 is CASSRDSYIGYTF. DNA for the CDR3: TGTGCCAGCAGTCGGGACAGTTACATTGGCTACACCTTC.

This clonotype was recorded many times. V usage is TRBV29-1 and J usage is TRBJ2-3; 8 nucleotides agree with TRBD2. CDR1 is SQVTM and CDR2 is ANQGSEA in the germline V gene. CDR3 length equals 15 residues. Unmatched junction bases numbered 9, after V lost 1 base and J lost 6 bases. CDR3 protein: CSVEGREGLTDTQYF. The CDR3 nucleotides are TGCAGCGTTGAAGGACGGGAGGGCCTGACGGATACGCAGTATTTT.

The genes are TRBV20-1 and TRBJ1-3; the D is unclear. The CDR3 is made up of 13 amino acids. V gave up 7 bases and J gave up 7 bases, with 17 bases separating them. Germline V lookup: CDR1 DFQATT, CDR2 SNEGSKA (reference sequence). CDR3 sequence (DNA): TGCAGTGTCGGCGGCTCACATAGTAACACCATATATTTT. Protein product: CSVGGSHSNTIYF.

The chain combines TRBV20-1 with TRBJ1-4; no clear D gene. Germline lookup yields CDR1 DFQATT and CDR2 SNEGSKA (reference sequence). Trimming stripped 0 bases from V and 0 bases from J, with 8 bases between. The CDR3 runs to 15 residues. In DNA form, the CDR3 reads TGCAGTGCTAGAGATGCAAGCTCAACTAATGAAAAACTGTTTTTT. Its translation is CSARDASSTNEKLFF.

This chain joins TRBV4-1 and TRBJ1-1; D unclear. The length of the CDR3 is 15 residues. The germline V and J ends were trimmed by 1 base and 0 bases, with 9 bases remaining between them. The germline V gene has CDR1 MGHRA and CDR2 YSYEKL. The CDR3 sequence: CASSQVTPVNTEAFF. In nucleotides, the CDR3 is TGCGCCAGCAGCCAAGTAACACCAGTGAACACTGAAGCTTTCTTT.

The V gene is TRBV20-1, the J gene TRBJ2-7; the match to TRBD2 covers 8 bases. CDR3 length: 13 amino acids. Per germline, CDR1 DFQATT and CDR2 SNEGSKA (reference sequence). V was clipped by 6 bases and J by 2 bases; unmatched bases: 6. The CDR3 sequence is CSAGLAGTYEQYF. CDR3 bases: TGCAGTGCCGGACTAGCTGGAACCTACGAGCAGTACTTC.

The chain joins TRBV20-1 to TRBJ2-5; possible D gene TRBD1, 5 bases. This CDR3 is built from 13 residues. Germline assignment: CDR1 DFQATT and CDR2 SNEGSKA (reference sequence). Trimming took off 8 bases at V and 3 bases at J, with 16 bases between the two ends. The DNA of the CDR3 is TGCAGTCCCCAGTCCGGCAGGGAAGAGACCCAGTACTTC. Protein sequence: CSPQSGREETQYF.

This chain links TRBV6-1 with TRBJ2-7; 7 positions match TRBD2. The CDR3 has 14 amino acids. Germline V gene data show CDR1 as MNHNS and CDR2 as SASEGT. V gave up 6 bases and J gave up 2 bases; unmatched junction bases: 7. The CDR3 nucleotides are TGTGCCAGCAGAACCGGGGGAGGGACCTACGAGCAGTACTTC. Translation gives CASRTGGGTYEQYF.

The chain employs TRBV15 and TRBJ1-5, with 11 nucleotides matching TRBD1. This CDR3 is 13 amino acids long. The V and J ends lost 6 bases and 7 bases, in that order; junction bases with no gene match: 2. Germline assignment: CDR1 LNHNV and CDR2 YYDKDF (reference sequence). This CDR3 reads CATRGQGGQPQHF. The DNA for the CDR3 is TGTGCCACCAGGGGACAGGGGGGCCAGCCCCAGCATTTT.

This clonotype occurred a few times. The chain links TRBV28 to TRBJ2-3, with D perhaps matching TRBD1 or TRBD2 (5 bases each). CDR3 size: 13 residues. V was pared by 4 bases and J by 4 bases, with 9 bases between. Germline V CDR1 and CDR2: MDHEN, SYDVKM. The CDR3 nucleotides read TGTGCCAGCAGTTCAACGGGGCCAGATACGCAGTATTTT. It translates to CASSSTGPDTQYF. Drawing the rest from reference TRBV28 and TRBJ2-3, the complete variable domain is DVKVTQSSRYLVKRTGEKVFLECVQDMDHENMFWYRQDPGLGLRLIYFSYDVKMKEKGDIPEGYSVSREKKERFSLILESASTNQTSMYLCASSSTGPDTQYFGPGTRLTVL.

The V call is TRBV3-1, the J call TRBJ2-1; D may be TRBD1 (5 bases). CDR1 is LGHDT, CDR2 YNNKEL, per germline (reference sequence). The CDR3 is made up of 16 amino acids. V was trimmed by 0 bases and J by 2 bases, leaving 11 bases between them. The CDR3 bases are TGTGCCAGCAGCCAAGATCTGGGGCCACCCTACAATGAGCAGTTCTTC. Encoded protein: CASSQDLGPPYNEQFF.

The V and J genes are TRBV12-3 or TRBV12-4 and TRBJ1-1; 8 bases align to TRBD1. This CDR3 is built from 13 residues. Trimming cost V 9 bases and J 4 bases; bases outside gene matches: 7. The CDR3 here is CASDRGGFTEAFF. CDR3 sequence (DNA): TGTGCCAGTGACAGGGGAGGATTCACTGAAGCTTTCTTT.

This clonotype appeared many times. The gene calls are TRBV29-1 and TRBJ2-5; D is unclear. Germline-derived CDR1 and CDR2 are SQVTM and ANQGSEA. V was shortened by 7 bases and J by 5 bases, with 14 bases between the two germline ends. The CDR3 covers 12 residues. The CDR3 region has the DNA TGCAGCGCCACGTACTCGCAGGAGACCCAGTACTTC. Protein sequence: CSATYSQETQYF.

V usage is TRBV6-4 and J usage is TRBJ1-4; D possibly corresponds to TRBD1 (5 bases). V shed 5 bases and J shed 12 bases, with 7 bases lying between them. CDR1 is MRHNA, CDR2 SNTAGT, per germline. This CDR3 spans 10 amino acids. CDR3 loop: CASSKQELFF. DNA for the CDR3: TGTGCCAGCAGTAAACAGGAACTGTTTTTT.

CDR3 sequence (DNA): TGCGCCAGCAGCATGGGACAGGGTGGGAATCAGCCCCAGCATTTT. Translated, it gives CASSMGQGGNQPQHF. The chain employs TRBV5-1 and TRBJ1-5; 9 nucleotides line up with TRBD1. CDR1 SGHRS and CDR2 YFSETQ come from the germline V gene. CDR3 length equals 15 residues. The V and J ends lost 4 bases and 4 bases, in that order; junction bases with no gene match: 6.

The V call is TRBV2, the J call TRBJ1-4, with D perhaps matching TRBD1 (5 bases). CDR3 length equals 11 residues. Germline V gene lookup returns CDR1 SNHLY and CDR2 FYNNEI. Trimming removed 6 bases at V and 8 bases at J, with 7 bases between. The CDR3, as DNA: TGTGCCAGCAGGAACAGGGAAAAACTGTTTTTT. Translating gives CASRNREKLFF.

The chain joins TRBV20-1 to TRBJ2-1, with D uncertain. Looked up from germline, CDR1 is DFQATT and CDR2 is SNEGSKA (reference sequence). The CDR3 consists of 12 residues. V gave up 5 bases and J gave up 5 bases, with 10 bases separating them. In DNA form, the CDR3 reads TGCAGTGCTGTTTACAGAAACAATGAGCAGTTCTTC. This encodes CSAVYRNNEQFF.